This is a list of T cell receptor beta chains from one sample in a study of blood T cell repertoires in COVID-19. Sequencing was performed with immunoSEQ multiplex PCR; in TCRdb, only in-frame clones are kept and a portion is missing. This table has about 59,000 clones, less than 75% appearing once. Source material: peripheral blood. These TCRs come from a woman in her seventies with acute or convalescent COVID-19. The CDR3 runs from the conserved cysteine through the conserved F or W. A D gene is named only where the DNA matches it firmly. The size field is filled for only some rows; it gives once, few, many or a size class.

d_gene	v_gene	j_gene	abundance	CDR3nt	CDR3aa
NA	TRBV5-1	TRBJ1-1	NA	TGCGCCAGCACCACGGGGAGCATGAACACTGAAGCTTTCTTT	CASTTGSMNTEAFF
TRBD1	TRBV10-3	TRBJ1-5	NA	TGTGCCATCAGTGAGCAACTATCAGGGGGTGGCAATCAGCCCCAGCATTTT	CAISEQLSGGGNQPQHF
NA	TRBV27	TRBJ1-1	once	TGTGCCAGCAGTCCCCTCCCCGGGACTGCTTTCTTT	CASSPLPGTAFF
NA	TRBV5-6	TRBJ2-5	NA	TGTGCCAGCAGCTTTTTGAGCGGGCCAGGGGAGGGCCAGTACTTC	CASSFLSGPGEGQYF
NA	TRBV14	TRBJ2-2	NA	TGTGCCAGCAGCCTTAGCAGCACCGGGGAGCTGTTTTTT	CASSLSSTGELFF
TRBD2	TRBV19	TRBJ2-3	few	TGTGCCAGTAGTATCTGGGGGGGGGTCACAGATACGCAGTATTTT	CASSIWGGVTDTQYF
NA	TRBV28	TRBJ2-6	NA	TGTGCCAGCAGTTTATTGAGCTCTGGGGCCAACGTCCTGACTTTC	CASSLLSSGANVLTF
TRBD2	TRBV6-5	TRBJ2-1	NA	TGTGCCAGCAGTTACGAGCGGGGGGCCCGGGAGCGGATCTTC	CASSYERGARERIF
NA	TRBV19	TRBJ1-5	NA	TGTGCCAGTTCCAGGGAGGGATCCGCCCAGCATTTT	CASSREGSAQHF
TRBD1	TRBV9	TRBJ2-7	NA	TGTGCCAGCAGCGTAGCGGGGACAGGGGACAGGGGGCAGTACTTC	CASSVAGTGDRGQYF
TRBD1	TRBV18	TRBJ2-5	NA	TGTGCCAGCTCACCACAGGGGGCCCAAGAGACCCAGTACTTC	CASSPQGAQETQYF
NA	TRBV6-5	TRBJ1-1	NA	TGTGCCAGCAGTTACTCAGGAGGGAACACTGAAGCTTTCTTT	CASSYSGGNTEAFF
TRBD1	TRBV29-1	TRBJ2-1	NA	TGCAGCACCCGAGACAGGGGGCTGGTAGATGAGCAGTTCTTC	CSTRDRGLVDEQFF
NA	TRBV5-1	TRBJ1-2	NA	TGCGCCAGCAGCTTGGATAGGAACTACCCGGCGGGGGGCTACACCTTC	CASSLDRNYPAGGYTF
NA	TRBV30	TRBJ2-2	NA	TGTGCCTGGAGTCGGCGGAGTGGGACCGGGGAGCTGTTTTTT	CAWSRRSGTGELFF
NA	TRBV5-1	TRBJ1-6	NA	TGCGCCAGCAGCTTGGAGACAGCCAATTCACCCCTCCACTTT	CASSLETANSPLHF
TRBD1	TRBV28	TRBJ1-6	NA	TGTGCCAGCTCCGTACGACAGGGGAATTCACCCCTCCACTTT	CASSVRQGNSPLHF
TRBD1	TRBV19	TRBJ2-3	NA	TGTGCCAGAGGGGACAGCAGCACAGATACGCAGTATTTT	CARGDSSTDTQYF
TRBD1	TRBV3-1/TRBV3-2	TRBJ1-5	once	TGTGCCAGCAGCCTAGGGGGCGCGGGCAATCAGCCCCAGCATTTT	CASSLGGAGNQPQHF
NA	TRBV4-1	TRBJ2-2	NA	TGCGCCAGCAGCCTATTTTCAGGGTCCAACACCGGGGAGCTGTTTTTT	CASSLFSGSNTGELFF
NA	TRBV4-1	TRBJ2-2	few	TGCGCCAGCAGCCAGGAGGGGACGAACACCGGGGAGCTGTTTTTT	CASSQEGTNTGELFF
NA	TRBV7-9	TRBJ2-1	NA	TGTGCCAGCAGCTTGTCGGGGGGCGGCGTCGATGAGCAGTTCTTC	CASSLSGGGVDEQFF
NA	TRBV27	TRBJ1-1	NA	TGTGCCAGCAGTGGGATTCAGGGGTCCACTGAAGCTTTCTTT	CASSGIQGSTEAFF
NA	TRBV6-2/TRBV6-3	TRBJ1-1	NA	TGTGCCAGCAGCAACCTGAGGGCGGGAGCTTTCTTT	CASSNLRAGAFF
NA	TRBV7-8	TRBJ2-7	once	TGTGCCAGCAGCTCTAAATTCGGCAGCGTCTCCTACGAGCAGTACTTC	CASSSKFGSVSYEQYF
TRBD2	TRBV7-9	TRBJ2-1	NA	TGTGCCAGCAGCCCCGGGACTAGCGGGGGACTAAGCTCCTACAATGAGCAGTTCTTC	CASSPGTSGGLSSYNEQFF
NA	TRBV7-3	TRBJ1-1	NA	TGTGCCAGCAGCTACGACCGAGGGACTGAAGCTTTCTTT	CASSYDRGTEAFF